The 3 T cell receptor beta chains below come from one sample, sequenced in a study of OX40 agonist ivuxolimab in advanced cancers. Assay: immunoSEQ multiplex PCR; the TCRdb copy retains only in-frame clones and omits some. The sample consists of around 69,000 clones, approximately 86% of them appearing once. Sequences were derived from CD4+ or CD8+ T cells sorted from blood, sampled in a trial of the OX40 agonist ivuxolimab. The receptors were sampled from an adult with an advanced solid tumor such as melanoma, head and neck, liver or kidney cancer.

The chain links TRBV2 to TRBJ1-2; TRBD1 aligns across 7 bases. Germline trimming cut 6 bases from V and 8 bases from J; bases unmatched to any gene: 9. Germline CDR1 and CDR2: SNHLY and FYNNEI. The CDR3 is made up of 13 amino acids. As DNA, the CDR3 is TGTGCCAGCAGGGGGGACAGTTGGGTCGGCTACACCTTC. It codes for CASRGDSWVGYTF.

This rearrangement joins TRBV30 to TRBJ1-3, with unresolved D. V lost 6 bases, J lost 0 bases, and 6 bases lay in between. Germline values: CDR1 GTSNPN, CDR2 SVGIG (reference sequence). The CDR3 is 12 amino acids. CDR3 bases: TGTGCCTGCAGGTTCTCTGGAAACACCATATATTTT. Translating gives CACRFSGNTIYF.

This chain joins TRBV27 and TRBJ2-1; 9 nucleotides match TRBD1. The CDR3 length is 15 residues. The germline V gene has CDR1 MNHEY and CDR2 SMNVEV (reference sequence). Germline trimming cut 7 bases from V and 2 bases from J; bases unmatched to any gene: 6. The CDR3 loop is CASMRDRGTYNEQFF. The DNA for the CDR3 is TGTGCCAGCATGAGAGACAGGGGGACCTACAATGAGCAGTTCTTC.